What follows are 9 T cell receptor beta chains derived from one specimen sequenced in a study of identical twins. TCRdb redid the calling of the 5' RACE reads with MiXCR, one entry per CDR3 protein. Of 200,000 to 250,000 distinct CDR3 sequences in the sample, around 6.6% were seen once. This same sample was also part of a study on yellow fever vaccine responses in identical twins.

Sample: memory (CD45RO+) T cells sorted from blood. Receptors originate from a woman aged 18-29 years in good health.

In this sample, this clonotype turned up a few times. CDR3 bases: TGCAGCGTTGAGATGGGTTATCCTGAAGCTTTCTTT. This gives the protein CSVEMGYPEAFF. This chain joins TRBV29-1 and TRBJ1-1; D not certain. The CDR3 loop spans 12 amino acids. Germline values: CDR1 SQVTM, CDR2 ANQGSEA. Trimming stripped 3 bases from V and 6 bases from J, with 11 bases between.

This clonotype came up a few times. The genes are TRBV19 and TRBJ1-1; D gene unclear. Per germline, CDR1 LNHDA and CDR2 SQIVND (reference sequence). V lost 3 bases and J 12 bases, leaving 14 bases between the germline ends. There are 12 residues in the CDR3. The CDR3 DNA reads TGTGCCAGTAGTATTCCCGGTTGGGGAACTTTCTTT. It specifies CASSIPGWGTFF.

This clonotype was observed at least ten times. This chain connects TRBV4-1 to TRBJ2-1; 11 nucleotides agree with TRBD1. After removal of 1 base from V and 4 bases from J, the junction contained 3 bases not matched to a gene. Germline V gives CDR1 MGHRA, CDR2 YSYEKL. The CDR3 has 16 amino acids. The CDR3 sequence: CASSQGGTGGYNEQFF. CDR3 sequence (DNA): TGCGCCAGCAGCCAAGGTGGGACAGGGGGATACAATGAGCAGTTCTTC.

This chain uses TRBV7-9 with TRBJ2-6; 7 bases match TRBD1. This CDR3 region has 17 residues. J gave up 4 bases and V 0 bases, and 6 bases lay outside the gene matches. Germline values: CDR1 SEHNR, CDR2 FQNEAQ (reference sequence). The CDR3 is CASSLATQGQGANVLTF. For the CDR3, the DNA is TGTGCCAGCAGCTTAGCCACTCAGGGACAGGGGGCCAACGTCCTGACTTTC.

The genes are TRBV28 and TRBJ2-7; 9 bases are a match to TRBD1. V shed 11 bases, J shed 5 bases, and the junction held 13 bases outside the gene matches. From germline, CDR1 is MDHEN and CDR2 SYDVKM. CDR3 length: 14 residues. The CDR3 here is CASTSGQGFNEQYF. The CDR3 nucleotides are TGTGCCTCAACCTCCGGACAGGGGTTCAACGAGCAGTACTTC.

This clonotype showed up just a few times. This chain uses TRBV6-2 or TRBV6-3 with TRBJ2-5; the D gene is possibly TRBD2 (5 bases). The length of the CDR3 is 13 residues. The V and J ends lost 6 bases and 5 bases respectively, with 13 bases between them. CDR1 is MNHEY and CDR2 is SVGEGT in the germline V gene. The CDR3 DNA is TGTGCCAGCAGGATAGCGAGCATGGAGACCCAGTACTTC. Translating gives CASRIASMETQYF.

This clonotype has a count of ten or more. The V gene is TRBV5-1, the J gene TRBJ1-1; no reliable D call. Germline CDR1 reads SGHRS; CDR2 reads YFSETQ. With 0 bases removed from V and 1 base from J, the gap between germline ends came to 13 bases. CDR3 length equals 16 residues. CDR3: CASSLVAGGGNTEAFF. The CDR3 DNA is TGCGCCAGCAGCTTGGTGGCAGGCGGCGGGAACACTGAAGCTTTCTTT.

This clonotype was picked up a small number of times. V usage is TRBV27 and J usage is TRBJ1-4; TRBD1 matches at 9 bases. Trimming removed 1 base from V and 7 bases from J; junction bases left unmatched: 7. There are 16 residues in the CDR3. Germline assignment: CDR1 MNHEY and CDR2 SMNVEV (reference sequence). CDR3 in DNA: TGTGCCAGCAGTTTATTCACAGGGGGCCCAGGTGAAAAACTGTTTTTT. It codes for CASSLFTGGPGEKLFF.

This clonotype has ten or more counts. One junction end disagrees with the germline gene, perhaps due to a read error. J is TRBJ2-5 and V is TRBV7-9; D unresolved. The CDR3 loop spans 11 amino acids. Germline loops: CDR1 SEHNR, CDR2 FQNEAQ (reference sequence). The CDR3 nucleotides are TGCGCCAGCAGCTTGTCAGAGACCCAGTACTTC. Its translation: CASSLSETQYF.